Each of the 29 T cell receptor beta chains below was sequenced from the same sample in a study of T cell repertoires in cytomegalovirus infection. No cognate antigen is known for these TCRs. Using its own MiXCR run on the reads, TCRdb lists one record per CDR3 protein. The table lists 650,000 to 900,000 distinct CDR3 sequences, 30% to 35% of them singletons. Sample: cultured CD8+ T cells from PBMCs, taken from culture after CMV antigen stimulation. Every receptor here comes from a human donor in good health (CMV status not recorded). Some clones in this sample may be carry-over from other donors' samples.

This clonotype has a handful of counts. The V and J genes are TRBV6-1 and TRBJ2-1, with 7 bases matching TRBD2. The germline V gene encodes CDR1 MNHNS and CDR2 SASEGT. J gave up 1 base and V 6 bases, and 3 bases lay outside the gene matches. The CDR3 length is 14 residues. CDR3 loop: CASSRGESYNEQFF. The CDR3, as DNA: TGTGCCAGCAGCCGGGGGGAGTCCTACAATGAGCAGTTCTTC.

This chain connects TRBV7-9 to TRBJ2-1, with 7 bases fitting TRBD2. Germline V lookup: CDR1 SEHNR, CDR2 FQNEAQ (reference sequence). The CDR3 sequence is 12 residues long. The V and J ends lost 10 bases and 8 bases, in that order; junction bases with no gene match: 8. The CDR3 DNA reads as TGTGCCACTGGGGGGGTAGGGGATGAGCAGTTCTTC. It translates to CATGGVGDEQFF.

This clonotype has only one observation. V and J are TRBV4-1 and TRBJ1-2; D gene uncertain. This CDR3 is 15 amino acids long. Per germline, CDR1 MGHRA and CDR2 YSYEKL. V lost 0 bases and J 1 base, leaving 9 bases between the germline ends. Written as DNA, the CDR3 is TGCGCCAGCAGCCAAGATCCAGGCGATAACTATGGCTACACCTTC. This codes for CASSQDPGDNYGYTF.

This clonotype was observed a few times. V and J are TRBV29-1 and TRBJ2-1; D perhaps matches TRBD2 (5 bases). Per germline, CDR1 SQVTM and CDR2 ANQGSEA. V lost 6 bases, J lost 4 bases, and 7 bases lay in between. The CDR3 totals 11 residues. In DNA form, the CDR3 reads TGCAGCGTGGAGGAGTACAATGAGCAGTTCTTC. Residues: CSVEEYNEQFF.

The gene calls are TRBV5-4 and TRBJ2-5, with D possibly called TRBD1 or TRBD2 (5 bases each). This CDR3 has 15 amino acids. V lost 3 bases to trimming and J lost 2 bases, with 14 bases between them. Germline V lookup: CDR1 SGHNT, CDR2 YYREEE (reference sequence). The CDR3 sequence: CASSWPRDEQETQYF. The CDR3 DNA follows: TGTGCCAGCAGCTGGCCCCGGGACGAACAAGAGACCCAGTACTTC.

V usage is TRBV7-2 and J usage is TRBJ2-7, with D unclear. CDR3 length equals 13 residues. Trimming took off 5 bases at V and 2 bases at J, with 10 bases between the two ends. Germline CDR1 and CDR2: SGHTA and FQGNSA. Here the CDR3 DNA reads TGTGCCAGCAGCCTACATGAGGCCTACGAGCAGTACTTC. Encoded protein: CASSLHEAYEQYF.

The J gene is TRBJ1-6, the V gene TRBV27; 7 bases line up with TRBD1. Germline-derived CDR1 and CDR2 are MNHEY and SMNVEV (reference sequence). V lost 6 bases and J lost 4; bases outside the gene matches: 6. The CDR3 is made up of 15 amino acids. The CDR3: CASRTGMEYNSPLHF. The CDR3 nucleotides are TGTGCCAGCAGGACAGGGATGGAATATAATTCACCCCTCCACTTT.

The V gene is TRBV10-3, the J gene TRBJ1-5; the D gene is possibly TRBD1 (5 bases). Per germline, CDR1 ENHRY and CDR2 SYGVKD. V lost 6 bases and J 0 bases, leaving 12 bases between the germline ends. The CDR3 has 15 residues. CDR3 bases: TGTGCCATCAGCATTACAGGTGATAGCAATCAGCCCCAGCATTTT. This translates into CAISITGDSNQPQHF.

This clonotype has more than one count but fewer than ten. The chain recombines TRBV6-2 or TRBV6-3 with TRBJ2-5, with D possibly being TRBD1 (5 bases). The CDR3 consists of 16 residues. The V and J ends lost 3 bases and 2 bases respectively, with 16 bases between them. Germline V gives CDR1 MNHEY, CDR2 SVGEGT. CDR3 region: CASSYNRNTGQETQYF. CDR3 in DNA: TGTGCCAGCAGTTATAACCGTAATACAGGACAAGAGACCCAGTACTTC.

V gene TRBV4-3 combines with J gene TRBJ1-1; D unresolved. V lost 4 bases and J lost 6, with 18 bases in between. The germline gives CDR1 LGHNA, CDR2 YSLEER. CDR3 length: 15 amino acids. CDR3 protein: CASSRLRTTRPEAFF. The CDR3, as DNA: TGCGCCAGCAGCCGATTAAGAACAACGAGACCTGAAGCTTTCTTT.

This rearrangement joins TRBV6-1 to TRBJ1-5; D not certain. This CDR3 contains 12 residues. Germline CDR1 reads MNHNS; CDR2 reads SASEGT. Trimming removed 8 bases from V and 7 bases from J, with 12 bases in between. The CDR3 is CASGVLGQPQHF. The CDR3 bases are TGTGCCAGCGGGGTTTTAGGACAGCCCCAGCATTTT.

The chain couples TRBV6-1 to TRBJ1-1; D unresolved. The CDR3 is made up of 13 amino acids. From germline, CDR1 is MNHNS and CDR2 SASEGT. V shed 5 bases and J shed 1 base, with 8 bases lying between them. The CDR3 loop reads CASSPDKNTEAFF. CDR3 sequence (DNA): TGTGCCAGCAGTCCTGACAAGAACACTGAAGCTTTCTTT.

This chain links TRBV7-9 with TRBJ1-2; D uncertain. The V end lost 6 bases, the J end lost 0 bases, and 17 bases lay between the germline ends. CDR3 length: 16 amino acids. Germline V gives CDR1 SEHNR, CDR2 FQNEAQ (reference sequence). Here the CDR3 reads CASSLLSFEPNYGYTF. The CDR3, as DNA: TGTGCCAGCAGTCTACTCTCATTCGAACCTAACTATGGCTACACCTTC. Variable domain in full (rest from reference TRBV7-9 and TRBJ1-2): DTGVSQNPRHKITKRGQNVTFRCDPISEHNRLYWYRQTLGQGPEFLTYFQNEAQLEKSRLLSDRFSAERPKGSFSTLEIQRTEQGDSAMYLCASSLLSFEPNYGYTFGSGTRLTVV.

This sequence joins TRBV4-1 and TRBJ2-1; D unclear. The ends were cut back, 0 bases at V and 15 bases at J, with 15 bases in the middle. The CDR3 is made up of 13 amino acids. Germline V gene lookup returns CDR1 MGHRA and CDR2 YSYEKL. In DNA, the CDR3 is TGCGCCAGCAGCCAAGATACCGGGCAGATAGCGTTCTTC. It codes for CASSQDTGQIAFF.

This chain's CDR3 is CASSLMSSGGLSTDTQYF. The CDR3 DNA sequence: TGTGCCAGCAGTTTAATGTCTAGCGGGGGCCTTAGCACAGATACGCAGTATTTT. This chain links TRBV28 with TRBJ2-3, with 10 nucleotides matching TRBD2. The V gene end was trimmed by 2 bases and the J gene end by 0 bases; junction bases not matched to a gene: 8. CDR3 length: 18 amino acids. Germline V gene sequence: CDR1 MDHEN, CDR2 SYDVKM.

The V and J genes are TRBV5-4 and TRBJ2-5; unclear D gene. CDR1 SGHNT and CDR2 YYREEE come from the germline V gene (reference sequence). Trimming took off 1 base at V and 0 bases at J, with 7 bases between the two ends. The CDR3 is made up of 14 amino acids. CDR3 nucleotides: TGTGCCAGCAGCTTGATAGAGGACCAAGAGACCCAGTACTTC. It encodes CASSLIEDQETQYF.

J is TRBJ2-1 and V is TRBV24-1; 10 nucleotides line up with TRBD1. Trimming at V came to 4 bases and at J to 2 bases, leaving 4 bases not matched to a gene. Germline V gene data show CDR1 as KGHDR and CDR2 as SFDVKD. This CDR3 region has 16 residues. CDR3 region: CATSDPGQGAYNEQFF. The CDR3 DNA sequence: TGTGCCACCAGTGACCCAGGACAGGGGGCCTACAATGAGCAGTTCTTC.

This clonotype came up once. The chain employs TRBV4-2 and TRBJ1-4; 8 nucleotides agree with TRBD1. This CDR3 comprises 16 residues. The junction had 9 bases not matched to a gene; V was cut back by 4 bases and J by 5 bases. Per the germline V gene, CDR1 is LGHNA and CDR2 is YNFKEQ. In nucleotides, the CDR3 is TGTGCCAGCAGCCCTCCGGGGACAGGCCAAAATGAAAAACTGTTTTTT. As protein: CASSPPGTGQNEKLFF.

J is TRBJ1-4 and V is TRBV27, with no clear D. CDR3 size: 14 residues. With 2 bases removed from V and 5 bases from J, the gap between germline ends came to 9 bases. Germline CDR1 and CDR2: MNHEY and SMNVEV (reference sequence). The CDR3: CASSLRPLNEKLFF. The CDR3 DNA reads TGTGCCAGCAGTTTAAGGCCCCTCAATGAAAAACTGTTTTTT.

The rearrangement links TRBV6-1 to TRBJ1-5, with 7 bases matching TRBD1. V was clipped by 4 bases and J by 6 bases; unmatched bases: 9. The germline V gene has CDR1 MNHNS and CDR2 SASEGT. The CDR3 totals 15 residues. CDR3 bases: TGTGCCAGCAGTGGAGTTACAGGGGCGGGTCAGCCCCAGCATTTT. Its protein is CASSGVTGAGQPQHF.

V is TRBV12-3 or TRBV12-4 and J is TRBJ2-1; D is ambiguous. Trimming stripped 9 bases from V and 11 bases from J, with 14 bases between. The CDR3 is made up of 11 amino acids. Here the CDR3 DNA reads TGTGCCAGTCACTCCGGTGTGAAGCAGTTCTTC. This translates into CASHSGVKQFF.

Regarding this clonotype: With a much larger clone just one base away, this may be a read error. The rearrangement joins TRBV7-6 to TRBJ2-7; D not resolved. V lost 1 base and J 2 bases, leaving 6 bases between the germline ends. CDR3 length: 13 amino acids. Germline CDR1 SGHVS, CDR2 FNYEAQ. Written as DNA, the CDR3 is TGTGCCAGCAGCTTAGAACCCCCCTACGAGCAGTACTTC. Its protein product is CASSLEPPYEQYF.

The CDR3: CASSYPTGGVDTQYF. The CDR3 DNA reads as TGTGCCAGCAGCTACCCGACAGGGGGGGTAGATACGCAGTATTTT. The rearrangement joins TRBV7-9 to TRBJ2-3; the match to TRBD1 covers 9 bases. The CDR3 loop spans 15 amino acids. The V gene's germline CDR1 is SEHNR and CDR2 FQNEAQ (reference sequence). V dropped 4 bases and J dropped 5; count of bases not matched to a gene: 7. Supplemented by reference TRBV7-9 and TRBJ2-3, the full variable domain reads DTGVSQNPRHKITKRGQNVTFRCDPISEHNRLYWYRQTLGQGPEFLTYFQNEAQLEKSRLLSDRFSAERPKGSFSTLEIQRTEQGDSAMYLCASSYPTGGVDTQYFGPGTRLTVL.

This clonotype showed up just a few times. Germline is not matched at one junction end, which may reflect a read error. The chain employs TRBV4-1 and TRBJ2-3; 10 bases match TRBD2. Per the germline V gene, CDR1 is MGHRA and CDR2 is YSYEKL. This CDR3 is built from 19 residues. CDR3 residues: CASSQELSGGASLADTQYF. The CDR3 DNA reads as TGCGCTAGCAGCCAAGAGTTGAGCGGGGGGGCCTCTCTTGCAGATACGCAGTATTTT.

This chain joins TRBV5-8 and TRBJ1-2; TRBD1 matches 9 bases. V gave up 2 bases and J gave up 1 base; unmatched junction bases: 9. CDR1 is SGHTS and CDR2 is YDEGEE in the germline V gene. The length of the CDR3 is 17 residues. The CDR3 here is CASSFPGQGDYNYGYTF. The CDR3 nucleotides read TGTGCCAGCAGCTTTCCGGGACAGGGCGATTATAACTATGGCTACACCTTC.

With regard to this clonotype: A much larger clone lies a single base off, so this may be a read error. The J gene is TRBJ2-5, the V gene TRBV7-4; D not certain. V was clipped by 4 bases and J by 0 bases, with 18 bases between them. Germline V gene data show CDR1 as SGHVT and CDR2 as SQSDAQ. This CDR3 is built from 17 residues. CDR3 residues: CASSSREWAGYQETQYF. As DNA, the CDR3 is TGTGCCAGCAGCTCCCGCGAATGGGCCGGATACCAAGAGACCCAGTACTTC.

The gene calls are TRBV7-4 and TRBJ2-5; D gene unclear. Germline V CDR1 and CDR2: SGHVT, SQSDAQ. V shed 5 bases and J shed 5 bases, with 15 bases lying between them. The CDR3 has 14 residues. The chain's CDR3 is CASSPSHGSETQYF. The CDR3 DNA follows: TGTGCCAGCAGCCCCTCGCACGGGTCGGAGACCCAGTACTTC.

In its sample, this clonotype was seen many times. The chain is built from TRBV12-3 or TRBV12-4 and TRBJ2-1; 11 bases fit TRBD2. V lost 3 bases to trimming and J lost 8 bases; unmatched junction nucleotides: 15. This CDR3 is built from 18 residues. In DNA, the CDR3 is TGTGCCAGCAGTTTTAGTCTCTTTAGCGGGGGGGTGAGAGATGAGCAGTTCTTC. Encoded protein: CASSFSLFSGGVRDEQFF.

The chain carries TRBV10-3 and TRBJ2-5; 8 bases agree with TRBD2. In germline, CDR1 is ENHRY, CDR2 SYGVKD. V lost 6 bases, J lost 5 bases, and 11 bases stayed unmatched. The CDR3 covers 15 residues. CDR3 DNA sequence: TGTGCCATCAGACCCCGGGGGGGGCTTGACGAGACCCAGTACTTC. This gives the protein CAIRPRGGLDETQYF.